This T cell receptor beta chain is from a study of T-cell memory formation after mild COVID-19. Turning to the study itself: Clustering of TCRs was largely donor specific.

Study findings and constraints: Mainly CM and EM harbored the contracting CD4+ clones; mainly EMRA harbored the CD8+ ones. Within pre-infection memory, some responding clones were found, suggesting cross-reactive memory joined. From day 15 to 85, contracting clones were balanced between CD4 and CD8, whereas later expanders leaned toward CD4+.

TCRdb processed the 5' RACE reads anew with MiXCR; each CDR3 protein has one entry. The table lists 350,000 to 500,000 distinct CDR3 sequences, more than 20% of them singletons. There are a few counts of this clonotype. Its target is not known. The CDR3 runs to 15 residues. Trimming left V 7 bases short and J 2 bases short, with 14 bases between. Germline V gene lookup returns CDR1 LGHDT and CDR2 YNNKEL (reference sequence). This TCR derives from an adult woman who had mild COVID-19 (a few samples of this study predate the infection). Cell type and time point are not known. The V call is TRBV3-1, the J call TRBJ2-2, with TRBD1 as a possible D gene (6 bases). Source material: PBMCs or a T cell subset sorted from them (not recorded which). The CDR3 protein is CASTLWTDNTGELFF. The CDR3 DNA reads as TGTGCCAGCACCTTATGGACAGACAACACCGGGGAGCTGTTTTTT.